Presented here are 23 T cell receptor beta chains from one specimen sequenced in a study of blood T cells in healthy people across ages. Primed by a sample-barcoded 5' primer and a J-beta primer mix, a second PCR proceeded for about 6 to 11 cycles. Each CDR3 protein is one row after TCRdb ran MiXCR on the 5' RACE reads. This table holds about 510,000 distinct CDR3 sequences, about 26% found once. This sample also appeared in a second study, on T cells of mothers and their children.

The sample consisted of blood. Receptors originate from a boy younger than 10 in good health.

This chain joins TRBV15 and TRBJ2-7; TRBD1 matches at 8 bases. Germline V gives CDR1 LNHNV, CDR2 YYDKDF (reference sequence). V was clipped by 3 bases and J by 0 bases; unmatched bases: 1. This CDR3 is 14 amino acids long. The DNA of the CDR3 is TGTGCCACCAGCAGTACAGGGGGCTCCTACGAGCAGTACTTC. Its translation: CATSSTGGSYEQYF. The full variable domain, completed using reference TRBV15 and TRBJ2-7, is DAMVIQNPRYQVTQFGKPVTLSCSQTLNHNVMYWYQQKSSQAPKLLFHYYDKDFNNEADTPDNFQSRRPNTSFCFLDIRSPGLGDTAMYLCATSSTGGSYEQYFGPGTRLTVT.

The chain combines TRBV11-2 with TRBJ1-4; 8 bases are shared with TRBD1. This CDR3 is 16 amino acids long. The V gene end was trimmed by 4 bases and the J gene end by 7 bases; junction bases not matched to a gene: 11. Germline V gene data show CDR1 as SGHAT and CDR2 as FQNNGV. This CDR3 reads CASSSRVDRGGEKLFF. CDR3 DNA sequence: TGTGCCAGCAGCTCAAGAGTTGACAGGGGAGGTGAAAAACTGTTTTTT.

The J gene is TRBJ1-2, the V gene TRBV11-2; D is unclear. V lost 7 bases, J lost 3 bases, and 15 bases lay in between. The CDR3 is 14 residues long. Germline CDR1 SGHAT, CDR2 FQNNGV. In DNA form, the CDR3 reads TGTGCCAGCACCAAAGAGGTCTGGGACTATGGCTACACCTTC. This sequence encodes CASTKEVWDYGYTF.

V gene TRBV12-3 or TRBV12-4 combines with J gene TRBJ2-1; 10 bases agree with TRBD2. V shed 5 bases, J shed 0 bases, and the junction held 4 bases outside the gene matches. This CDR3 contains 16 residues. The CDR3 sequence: CASSPQREGSYNEQFF. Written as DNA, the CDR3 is TGTGCCAGCAGTCCACAGCGGGAGGGCTCCTACAATGAGCAGTTCTTC.

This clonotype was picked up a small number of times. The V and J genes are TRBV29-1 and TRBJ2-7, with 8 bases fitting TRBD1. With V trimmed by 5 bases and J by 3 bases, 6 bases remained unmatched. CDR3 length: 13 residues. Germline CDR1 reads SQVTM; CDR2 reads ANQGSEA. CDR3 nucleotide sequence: TGCAGCGTTCACACAGGGGGTGACTACGAGCAGTACTTC. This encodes CSVHTGGDYEQYF.

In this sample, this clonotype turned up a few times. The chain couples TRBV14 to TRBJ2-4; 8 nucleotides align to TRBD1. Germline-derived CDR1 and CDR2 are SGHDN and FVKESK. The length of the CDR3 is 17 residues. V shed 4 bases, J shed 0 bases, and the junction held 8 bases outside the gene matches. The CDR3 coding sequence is TGTGCCAGCAGCCTCGGACAGGGCAGTAGAGCCAAAAACATTCAGTACTTC. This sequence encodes CASSLGQGSRAKNIQYF.

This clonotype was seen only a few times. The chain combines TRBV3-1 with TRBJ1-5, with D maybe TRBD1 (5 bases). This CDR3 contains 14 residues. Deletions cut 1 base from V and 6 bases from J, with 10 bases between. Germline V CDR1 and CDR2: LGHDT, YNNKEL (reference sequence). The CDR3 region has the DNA TGTGCCAGCAGCCAAGGAGAGGGGCGTCAGCCCCAGCATTTT. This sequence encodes CASSQGEGRQPQHF.

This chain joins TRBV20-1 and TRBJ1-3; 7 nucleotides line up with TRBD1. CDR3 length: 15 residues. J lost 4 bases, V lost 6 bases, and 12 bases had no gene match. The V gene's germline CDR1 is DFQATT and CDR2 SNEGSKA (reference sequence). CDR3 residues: CSADPHRGTGNTIYF. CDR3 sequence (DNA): TGCAGTGCCGATCCACACAGGGGAACGGGAAACACCATATATTTT.

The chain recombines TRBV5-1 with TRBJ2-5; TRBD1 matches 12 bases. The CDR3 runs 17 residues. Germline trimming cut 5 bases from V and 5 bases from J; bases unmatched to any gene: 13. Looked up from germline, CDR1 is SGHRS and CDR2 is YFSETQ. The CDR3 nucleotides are TGCGCCAGCAGGAGAGGGACAGGGGGCCGCTCGGGGGAGACCCAGTACTTC. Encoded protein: CASRRGTGGRSGETQYF. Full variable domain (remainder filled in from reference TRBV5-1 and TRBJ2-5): KAGVTQTPRYLIKTRGQQVTLSCSPISGHRSVSWYQQTPGQGLQFLFEYFSETQRNKGNFPGRFSGRQFSNSRSEMNVSTLELGDSALYLCASRRGTGGRSGETQYFGPGTRLLVL.

The CDR3 here is CSVVGQGNWETQYF. The CDR3 DNA is TGCAGCGTTGTAGGACAGGGGAATTGGGAGACCCAGTACTTC. The chain recombines TRBV29-1 with TRBJ2-5; 9 bases map to TRBD1. The trim removed 4 bases at V and 5 bases at J, leaving 8 bases unmatched. The germline V gene has CDR1 SQVTM and CDR2 ANQGSEA. This CDR3 region has 14 residues.

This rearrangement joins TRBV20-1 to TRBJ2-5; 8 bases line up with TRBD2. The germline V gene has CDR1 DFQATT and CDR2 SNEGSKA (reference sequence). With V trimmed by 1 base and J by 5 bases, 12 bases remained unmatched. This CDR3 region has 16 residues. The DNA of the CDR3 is TGCAGTGCTAGAGTTGGTGCGGGGGGACGTTTGGAGACCCAGTACTTC. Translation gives CSARVGAGGRLETQYF.

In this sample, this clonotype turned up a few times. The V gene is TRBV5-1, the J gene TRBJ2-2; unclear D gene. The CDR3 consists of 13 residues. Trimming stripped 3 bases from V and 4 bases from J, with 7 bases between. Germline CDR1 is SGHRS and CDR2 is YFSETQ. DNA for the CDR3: TGCGCCAGCAGCTATCGACTCACCGGGGAGCTGTTTTTT. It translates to CASSYRLTGELFF. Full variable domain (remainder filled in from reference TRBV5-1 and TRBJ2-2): KAGVTQTPRYLIKTRGQQVTLSCSPISGHRSVSWYQQTPGQGLQFLFEYFSETQRNKGNFPGRFSGRQFSNSRSEMNVSTLELGDSALYLCASSYRLTGELFFGEGSRLTVL.

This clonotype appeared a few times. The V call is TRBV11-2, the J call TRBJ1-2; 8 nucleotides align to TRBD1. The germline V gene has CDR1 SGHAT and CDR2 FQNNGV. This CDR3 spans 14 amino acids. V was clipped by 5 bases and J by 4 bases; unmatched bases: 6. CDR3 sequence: CASSPRQGRYGYTF. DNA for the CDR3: TGTGCCAGCAGCCCAAGACAGGGGCGCTATGGCTACACCTTC.

CDR3 sequence (DNA): TGTGCCAGCAGTGGGCCGGGACTTAAATCCTACAATGAGCAGTTCTTC. This translates into CASSGPGLKSYNEQFF. This chain connects TRBV6-1 to TRBJ2-1, with D tentatively TRBD2 (6 bases). This CDR3 is built from 16 residues. Between the trimmed V and J ends, which lost 4 bases and 1 base, there was a span of 14 bases. Germline CDR1 is MNHNS and CDR2 is SASEGT.

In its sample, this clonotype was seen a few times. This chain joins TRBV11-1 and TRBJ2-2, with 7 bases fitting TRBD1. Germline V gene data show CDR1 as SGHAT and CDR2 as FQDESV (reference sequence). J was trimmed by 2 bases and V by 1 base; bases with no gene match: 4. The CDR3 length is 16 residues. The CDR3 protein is CASSLEGAPNTGELFF. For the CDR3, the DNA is TGTGCCAGCAGCTTAGAGGGGGCCCCCAACACCGGGGAGCTGTTTTTT.

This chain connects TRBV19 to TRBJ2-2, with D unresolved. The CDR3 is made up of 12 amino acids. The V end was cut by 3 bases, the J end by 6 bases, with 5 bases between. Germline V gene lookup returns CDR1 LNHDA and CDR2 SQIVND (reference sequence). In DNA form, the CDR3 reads TGTGCCAGTAGTATGGCGGCCGGGGAGCTGTTTTTT. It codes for CASSMAAGELFF.

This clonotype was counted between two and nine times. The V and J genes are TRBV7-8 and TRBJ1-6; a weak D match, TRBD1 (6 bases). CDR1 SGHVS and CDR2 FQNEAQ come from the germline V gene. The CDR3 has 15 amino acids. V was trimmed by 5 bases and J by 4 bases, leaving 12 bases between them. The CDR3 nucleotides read TGTGCCAGCAGCCGTCAGGGGCGTTATAATTCACCCCTCCACTTT. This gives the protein CASSRQGRYNSPLHF.

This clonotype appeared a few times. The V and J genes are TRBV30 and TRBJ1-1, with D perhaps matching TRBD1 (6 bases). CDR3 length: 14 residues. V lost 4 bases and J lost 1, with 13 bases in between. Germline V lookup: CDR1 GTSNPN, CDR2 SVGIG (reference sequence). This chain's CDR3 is CAWTPDSANTEAFF. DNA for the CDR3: TGTGCCTGGACCCCGGACAGTGCGAACACTGAAGCTTTCTTT.

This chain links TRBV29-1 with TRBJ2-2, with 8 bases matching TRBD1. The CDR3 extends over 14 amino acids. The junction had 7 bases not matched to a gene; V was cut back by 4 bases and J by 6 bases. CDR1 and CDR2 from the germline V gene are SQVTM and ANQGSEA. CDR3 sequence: CSVVLQDRAGELFF. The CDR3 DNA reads TGCAGCGTTGTTCTCCAGGACAGGGCCGGGGAGCTGTTTTTT.

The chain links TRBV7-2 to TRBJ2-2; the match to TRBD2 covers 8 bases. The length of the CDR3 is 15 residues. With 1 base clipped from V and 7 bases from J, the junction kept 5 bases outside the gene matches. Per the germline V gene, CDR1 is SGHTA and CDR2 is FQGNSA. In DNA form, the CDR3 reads TGTGCCAGCAGCTTAGGAGCGGGAGTTCTCGGGGAGCTGTTTTTT. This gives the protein CASSLGAGVLGELFF. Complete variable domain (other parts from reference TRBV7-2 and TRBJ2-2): GAGVSQSPSNKVTEKGKDVELRCDPISGHTALYWYRQSLGQGLEFLIYFQGNSAPDKSGLPSDRFSAERTGGSVSTLTIQRTQQEDSAVYLCASSLGAGVLGELFFGEGSRLTVL.

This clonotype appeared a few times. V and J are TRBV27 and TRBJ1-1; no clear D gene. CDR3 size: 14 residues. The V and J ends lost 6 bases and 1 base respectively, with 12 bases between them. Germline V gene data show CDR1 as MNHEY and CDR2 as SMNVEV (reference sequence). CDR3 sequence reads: CASRPIDGNTEAFF. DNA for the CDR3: TGTGCCAGCAGGCCGATTGATGGGAACACTGAAGCTTTCTTT.

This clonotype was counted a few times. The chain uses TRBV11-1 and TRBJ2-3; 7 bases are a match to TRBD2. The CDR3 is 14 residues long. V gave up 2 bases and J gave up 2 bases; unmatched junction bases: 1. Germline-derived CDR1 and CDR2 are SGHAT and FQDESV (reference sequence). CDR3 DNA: TGTGCCAGCAGCTTAAGGGACTACACAGATACGCAGTATTTT. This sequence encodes CASSLRDYTDTQYF.

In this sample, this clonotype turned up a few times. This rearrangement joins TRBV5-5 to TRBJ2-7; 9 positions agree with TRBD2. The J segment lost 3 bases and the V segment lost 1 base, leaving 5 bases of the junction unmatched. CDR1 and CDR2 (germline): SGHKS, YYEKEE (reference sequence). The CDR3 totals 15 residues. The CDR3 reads CASSLWVAGVYEQYF. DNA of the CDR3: TGTGCCAGCAGCTTGTGGGTAGCGGGAGTCTACGAGCAGTACTTC.